The 21 T cell receptor beta chains below were found in one sample sequenced in a study of blood T cell repertoires in COVID-19. Assay: immunoSEQ multiplex PCR; the TCRdb copy retains only in-frame clones and omits some. This repertoire shows a few hundred thousand clones, around 90% found once; its top ten account for approximately 1.8%. Sample: peripheral blood. Source of these receptors: a man aged 65-85 years with acute or convalescent COVID-19.

This clone was seen a few times. The gene calls are TRBV5-1 and TRBJ2-3; D may be TRBD2 (6 bases). The CDR3 loop spans 15 amino acids. Germline loops: CDR1 SGHRS, CDR2 YFSETQ. V lost 5 bases and J 2 bases, leaving 15 bases between the germline ends. The CDR3 nucleotides read TGCGCCAGCAGACCCCCGGGACTCCTCACAGATACGCAGTATTTT. Amino acids: CASRPPGLLTDTQYF.

This clone appeared once. The genes are TRBV12-3 or TRBV12-4 and TRBJ1-4; D is undetermined. The ends were cut back, 4 bases at V and 13 bases at J, with 13 bases in the middle. The CDR3 totals 12 residues. CDR3 in DNA: TGTGCCAGCAGTTACACAGCTATTGGACTGTTTTTT. This sequence encodes CASSYTAIGLFF.

The genes are TRBV3-1 (or the pseudogene TRBV3-2) and TRBJ1-1, with D tentatively TRBD1 (5 bases). Trimming stripped 4 bases from V and 5 bases from J, with 14 bases between. This CDR3 comprises 14 residues. The V gene's germline CDR1 is LGHDT and CDR2 YNNKEL (reference sequence). CDR3 region: CASSRAGSNTEAFF. In DNA form, the CDR3 reads TGTGCCAGCAGCCGGGCAGGGTCTAATACTGAAGCTTTCTTT.

This sequence joins TRBV9 and TRBJ1-6, with 7 positions matching TRBD1. CDR3 length equals 18 residues. Germline CDR1 SGDLS, CDR2 YYNGEE. The V segment lost 3 bases and the J segment 3 bases; nucleotides outside the gene matches: 12. CDR3 residues: CASSALGVRDSYNSPLHF. DNA for the CDR3: TGTGCCAGCAGCGCACTAGGCGTCCGGGACAGCTATAATTCACCCCTCCACTTT.

This chain connects TRBV7-3 to TRBJ2-1; 13 nucleotides agree with TRBD2. The CDR3 is made up of 16 amino acids. CDR1 SGHTA and CDR2 FQGTGA come from the germline V gene. V gave up 4 bases and J gave up 8 bases; unmatched junction bases: 8. In nucleotides, the CDR3 is TGTGCCAGCAGCTATTCACTAGCGGGAGGGATCGATGAGCAGTTCTTC. It is translated as CASSYSLAGGIDEQFF. Complete variable domain (other parts from reference TRBV7-3 and TRBJ2-1): GAGVSQTPSNKVTEKGKYVELRCDPISGHTALYWYRQSLGQGPEFLIYFQGTGAADDSGLPNDRFFAVRPEGSVSTLKIQRTERGDSAVYLCASSYSLAGGIDEQFFGPGTRLTVL.

This clone was detected many times. The chain has TRBV19 and TRBJ1-1; D not resolved. Germline loops: CDR1 LNHDA, CDR2 SQIVND (reference sequence). V lost 3 bases, J lost 1 base, and 15 bases lay in between. The CDR3 covers 16 residues. CDR3 loop: CASSIGRLAGNTEAFF. Written as DNA, the CDR3 is TGTGCCAGTAGTATCGGAAGGCTGGCAGGGAACACTGAAGCTTTCTTT.

The sample holds one count of this clone. The gene calls are TRBV6-6 and TRBJ2-2; 8 bases align to TRBD1. CDR3 length equals 15 residues. Germline CDR1 and CDR2: MNHNY and SVGAGI (reference sequence). The V and J ends lost 6 bases and 3 bases, in that order; junction bases with no gene match: 6. For the CDR3, the DNA is TGTGCCAGCAGCGCCAGGGGGCGGTACACCGGGGAGCTGTTTTTT. Protein product: CASSARGRYTGELFF.

The J gene is TRBJ1-2, the V gene TRBV3-1 (or the pseudogene TRBV3-2); D gene uncertain. In germline, CDR1 is LGHDT, CDR2 YNNKEL (reference sequence). V was cut by 3 bases and J by 8 bases, with 13 bases left in between. There are 13 residues in the CDR3. CDR3 coding DNA: TGTGCCAGCAGCCACGGCAGATCGGAGGGCTACACCTTC. Protein sequence: CASSHGRSEGYTF.

This chain uses TRBV3-1 (or the pseudogene TRBV3-2) with TRBJ2-3, with D unresolved. Germline loops: CDR1 LGHDT, CDR2 YNNKEL (reference sequence). Between the trimmed V and J ends, which lost 6 bases and 4 bases, there was a span of 14 bases. There are 14 residues in the CDR3. The CDR3 nucleotides read TGTGCCAGCAGAACTCCCGGTGATCCAGATACGCAGTATTTT. The encoded protein is CASRTPGDPDTQYF.

The chain recombines TRBV5-1 with TRBJ2-5; tentatively, D is TRBD1 (7 bases). Between the trimmed V and J ends, which lost 0 bases and 2 bases, there was a span of 14 bases. This CDR3 has 16 amino acids. Germline CDR1 is SGHRS and CDR2 is YFSETQ. Here the CDR3 DNA reads TGCGCCAGCAGCTTGGCCGGGGCAGGGGGGCAAGAGACCCAGTACTTC. It codes for CASSLAGAGGQETQYF.

V gene TRBV4-1 combines with J gene TRBJ1-1; D unclear. The CDR3 consists of 15 residues. Germline assignment: CDR1 MGHRA and CDR2 YSYEKL. Deletions cut 7 bases from V and 1 base from J, with 16 bases between. The CDR3 DNA is TGCGCCAGCACCCTAGGTGCAGCTGGGAACACTGAAGCTTTCTTT. Protein sequence: CASTLGAAGNTEAFF.

The chain links TRBV3-1 (or the pseudogene TRBV3-2) to TRBJ2-7, with a possible D match to TRBD1 (5 bases). The CDR3 runs to 12 residues. Germline V gene sequence: CDR1 LGHDT, CDR2 YNNKEL (reference sequence). The ends were cut back, 4 bases at V and 7 bases at J, with 11 bases in the middle. CDR3: CASSRAGNEQYF. The CDR3 DNA reads as TGTGCCAGCAGCCGGGCAGGGAATGAGCAGTACTTC.

The genes are TRBV12-3 or TRBV12-4 and TRBJ2-7, with D uncertain. This CDR3 has 11 residues. With 4 bases removed from V and 3 bases from J, the gap between germline ends came to 4 bases. The CDR3 here is CASSSYYEQYF. The CDR3 DNA is TGTGCCAGCAGTTCTTACTACGAGCAGTACTTC.

This clone was seen a handful of times. The chain combines TRBV19 with TRBJ1-4; TRBD1 matches at 7 bases. The CDR3 extends over 14 amino acids. CDR1 is LNHDA, CDR2 SQIVND, per germline (reference sequence). V dropped 3 bases and J dropped 5; count of bases not matched to a gene: 3. Written as DNA, the CDR3 is TGTGCCAGTAGTATCGGACAGGTGAATGAAAAACTGTTTTTT. This gives the protein CASSIGQVNEKLFF.

The chain uses TRBV6-2 or TRBV6-3 and TRBJ2-1; TRBD1 is a possible D gene (5 bases). Trimming took off 5 bases at V and 0 bases at J, with 11 bases between the two ends. The CDR3 spans 15 residues. Per the germline V gene, CDR1 is MNHEY and CDR2 is SVGEGT. The CDR3 loop reads CASSQTDPSYNEQFF. CDR3 nucleotide sequence: TGTGCCAGCAGTCAGACAGATCCCTCCTACAATGAGCAGTTCTTC.

CDR3 sequence: CASSYSNRGNTIYF. For the CDR3, the DNA is TGTGCCAGCAGTTACTCGAACAGGGGAAACACCATATATTTT. The chain is built from TRBV6-5 and TRBJ1-3, with TRBD1 as a possible D gene (5 bases). Trimming removed 0 bases from V and 4 bases from J, with 7 bases in between. Germline CDR1 MNHEY, CDR2 SVGAGI. The CDR3 has 14 amino acids.

The genes are TRBV2 and TRBJ2-2; 7 bases match TRBD1. The CDR3 consists of 14 residues. Germline-derived CDR1 and CDR2 are SNHLY and FYNNEI. Trimming at V came to 9 bases and at J to 2 bases, leaving 6 bases not matched to a gene. CDR3: CASSGQRNTGELFF. The CDR3 DNA reads TGTGCCAGTTCGGGACAGCGTAACACCGGGGAGCTGTTTTTT.

The genes are TRBV19 and TRBJ1-1, with TRBD1 matching 7 bases. Losses at the gene ends were 7 bases for V and 4 bases for J; bases not matched to a gene: 6. CDR1 is LNHDA and CDR2 is SQIVND in the germline V gene (reference sequence). The CDR3 spans 13 residues. CDR3 residues: CASNTQGSTEAFF. DNA of the CDR3: TGTGCCAGTAACACACAGGGGTCCACTGAAGCTTTCTTT.

This clone was counted only a few times. The chain links TRBV19 to TRBJ1-2; tentative D call: TRBD1 (5 bases). Trimming removed 6 bases from V and 4 bases from J, with 18 bases in between. Germline assignment: CDR1 LNHDA and CDR2 SQIVND (reference sequence). CDR3 length: 15 residues. CDR3 protein: CASSQSGGFSYGYTF. CDR3 nucleotide sequence: TGTGCCAGTAGCCAATCCGGGGGATTCAGCTATGGCTACACCTTC.

The chain links TRBV6-2 or TRBV6-3 to TRBJ2-1; 9 positions match TRBD2. CDR1 and CDR2 (germline): MNHEY, SVGEGT. CDR3 size: 17 residues. V gave up 4 bases and J gave up 0 bases; unmatched junction bases: 7. CDR3 sequence (DNA): TGTGCCAGCAGTTCAGGTCTAGCGGGAAGCTCCTACAATGAGCAGTTCTTC. As protein: CASSSGLAGSSYNEQFF.

The chain recombines TRBV7-9 with TRBJ2-1; D is perhaps TRBD2 (5 bases). Trimming removed 1 base from V and 4 bases from J, with 11 bases in between. The CDR3 has 15 residues. CDR1 is SEHNR, CDR2 FQNEAQ, per germline (reference sequence). The CDR3: CASSLGLTEYNEQFF. The CDR3 nucleotides read TGTGCCAGCAGCTTAGGACTAACTGAGTACAATGAGCAGTTCTTC.